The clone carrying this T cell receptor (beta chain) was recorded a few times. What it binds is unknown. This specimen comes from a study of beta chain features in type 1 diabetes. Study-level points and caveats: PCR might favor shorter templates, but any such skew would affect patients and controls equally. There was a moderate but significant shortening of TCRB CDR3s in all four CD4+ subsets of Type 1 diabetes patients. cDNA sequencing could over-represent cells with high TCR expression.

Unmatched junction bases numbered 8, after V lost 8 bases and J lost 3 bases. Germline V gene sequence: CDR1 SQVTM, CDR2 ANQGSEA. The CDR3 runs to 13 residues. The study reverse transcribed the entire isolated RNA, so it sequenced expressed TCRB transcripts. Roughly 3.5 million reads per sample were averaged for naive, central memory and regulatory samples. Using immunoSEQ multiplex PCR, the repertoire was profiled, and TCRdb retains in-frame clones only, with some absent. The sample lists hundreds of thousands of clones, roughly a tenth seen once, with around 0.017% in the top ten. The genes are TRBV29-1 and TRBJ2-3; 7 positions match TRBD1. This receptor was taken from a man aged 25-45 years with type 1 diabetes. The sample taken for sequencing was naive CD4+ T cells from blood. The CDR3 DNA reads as TGCAGCCCCACGGGACAGTCGACAGATACGCAGTATTTT. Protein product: CSPTGQSTDTQYF.